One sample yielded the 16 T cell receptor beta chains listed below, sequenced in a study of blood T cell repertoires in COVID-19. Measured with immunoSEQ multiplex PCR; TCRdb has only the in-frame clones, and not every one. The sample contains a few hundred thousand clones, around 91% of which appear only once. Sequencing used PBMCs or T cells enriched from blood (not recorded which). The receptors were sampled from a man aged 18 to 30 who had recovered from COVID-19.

CDR3 in DNA: TGTGCCAGCAGTTACTTATCAGGGACAGGGAACACTGAAGCTTTCTTT. Translated, it gives CASSYLSGTGNTEAFF. The rearrangement joins TRBV6-5 to TRBJ1-1; TRBD1 matches 8 bases. V was clipped by 1 base and J by 1 base; unmatched bases: 5. This CDR3 spans 16 amino acids. CDR1 is MNHEY and CDR2 is SVGAGI in the germline V gene.

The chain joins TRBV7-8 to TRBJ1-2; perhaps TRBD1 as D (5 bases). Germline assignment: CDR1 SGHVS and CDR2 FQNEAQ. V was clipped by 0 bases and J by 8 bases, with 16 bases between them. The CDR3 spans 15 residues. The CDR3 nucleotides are TGTGCCAGCAGCTTAGCGCCCCTGCAGGGATACGGCTACACCTTC. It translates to CASSLAPLQGYGYTF. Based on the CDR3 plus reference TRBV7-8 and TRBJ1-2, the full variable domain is GAGVSQSPRYKVAKRGQDVALRCDPISGHVSLFWYQQALGQGPEFLTYFQNEAQLDKSGLPSDRFFAERPEGSVSTLKIQRTQQEDSAVYLCASSLAPLQGYGYTFGSGTRLTVV.

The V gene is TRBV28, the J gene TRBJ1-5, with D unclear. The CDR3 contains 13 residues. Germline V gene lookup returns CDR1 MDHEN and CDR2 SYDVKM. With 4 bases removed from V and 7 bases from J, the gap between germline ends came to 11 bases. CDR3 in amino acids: CASSSEAGQPQHF. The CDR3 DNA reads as TGTGCCAGCAGTTCCGAAGCGGGACAGCCCCAGCATTTT.

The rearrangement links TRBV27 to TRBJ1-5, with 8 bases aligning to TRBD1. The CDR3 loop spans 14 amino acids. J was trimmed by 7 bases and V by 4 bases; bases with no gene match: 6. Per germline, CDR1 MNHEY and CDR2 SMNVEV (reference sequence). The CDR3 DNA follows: TGTGCCAGCAGTTCCGGACAGGGAGAGCAGCCCCAGCATTTT. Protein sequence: CASSSGQGEQPQHF.

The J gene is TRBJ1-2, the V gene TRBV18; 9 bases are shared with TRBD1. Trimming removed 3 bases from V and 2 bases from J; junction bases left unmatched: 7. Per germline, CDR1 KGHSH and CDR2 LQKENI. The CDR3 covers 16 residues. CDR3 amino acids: CASSPTGGEGNYGYTF. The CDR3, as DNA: TGTGCCAGCTCACCTACAGGGGGCGAGGGAAACTATGGCTACACCTTC.

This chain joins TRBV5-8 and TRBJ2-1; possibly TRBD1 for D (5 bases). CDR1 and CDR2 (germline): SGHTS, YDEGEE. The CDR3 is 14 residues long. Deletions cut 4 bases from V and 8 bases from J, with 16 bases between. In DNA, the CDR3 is TGTGCCAGCAGCCCTTTGGACGGACACTATGAGCAGTTCTTC. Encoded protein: CASSPLDGHYEQFF. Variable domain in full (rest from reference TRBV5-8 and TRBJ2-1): EAGVTQSPTHLIKTRGQQATLRCSPISGHTSVYWYQQALGLGLQFLLWYDEGEERNRGNFPPRFSGRQFPNYSSELNVNALELEDSALYLCASSPLDGHYEQFFGPGTRLTVL.

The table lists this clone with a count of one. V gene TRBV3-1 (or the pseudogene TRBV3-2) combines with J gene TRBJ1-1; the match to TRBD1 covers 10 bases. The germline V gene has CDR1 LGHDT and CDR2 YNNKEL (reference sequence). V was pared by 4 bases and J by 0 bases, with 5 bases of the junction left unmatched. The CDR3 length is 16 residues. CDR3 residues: CASSPRDRGLNTEAFF. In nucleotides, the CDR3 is TGTGCCAGCAGCCCGCGGGACAGGGGATTGAACACTGAAGCTTTCTTT.

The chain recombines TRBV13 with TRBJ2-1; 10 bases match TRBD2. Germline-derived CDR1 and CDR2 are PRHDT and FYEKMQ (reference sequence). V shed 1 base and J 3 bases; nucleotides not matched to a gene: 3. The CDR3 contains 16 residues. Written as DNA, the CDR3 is TGTGCCAGCAGCTTAGTTTCTAGCGGGAGCTACAATGAGCAGTTCTTC. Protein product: CASSLVSSGSYNEQFF.

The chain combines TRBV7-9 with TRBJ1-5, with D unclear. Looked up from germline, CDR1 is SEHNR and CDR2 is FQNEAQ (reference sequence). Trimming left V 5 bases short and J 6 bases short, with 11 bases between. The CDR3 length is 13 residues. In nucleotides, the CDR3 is TGTGCCAGCAGCCGAGGTTCGGGTCAGCCCCAGCATTTT. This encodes CASSRGSGQPQHF.

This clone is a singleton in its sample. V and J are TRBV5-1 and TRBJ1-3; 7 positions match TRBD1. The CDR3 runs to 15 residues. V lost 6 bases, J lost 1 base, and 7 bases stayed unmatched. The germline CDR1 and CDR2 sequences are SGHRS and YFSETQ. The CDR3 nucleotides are TGCGCCAGCACCGATGGGACAGCTTCTGGAAACACCATATATTTT. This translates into CASTDGTASGNTIYF.

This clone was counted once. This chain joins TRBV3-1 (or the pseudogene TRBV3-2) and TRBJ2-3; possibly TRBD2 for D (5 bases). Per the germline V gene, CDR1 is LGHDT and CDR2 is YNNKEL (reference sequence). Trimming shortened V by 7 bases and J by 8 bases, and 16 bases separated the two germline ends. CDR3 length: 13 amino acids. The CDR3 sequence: CASNGGGEGTQYF. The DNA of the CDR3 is TGTGCCAGCAACGGAGGAGGCGAAGGTACGCAGTATTTT.

The CDR3 DNA sequence: TGTGCCAGCTCATCGGGGACTCCCTCTGGGGCCAACGTCCTGACTTTC. The encoded protein is CASSSGTPSGANVLTF. This chain joins TRBV18 and TRBJ2-6; possible D gene TRBD2, 6 bases. Trimming removed 5 bases at V and 0 bases at J, with 11 bases between. The V gene's germline CDR1 is KGHSH and CDR2 LQKENI. The CDR3 is 16 amino acids.

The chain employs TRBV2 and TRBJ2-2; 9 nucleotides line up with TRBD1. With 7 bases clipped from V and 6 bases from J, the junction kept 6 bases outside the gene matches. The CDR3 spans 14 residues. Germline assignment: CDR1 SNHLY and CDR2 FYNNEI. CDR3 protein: CASTKTGGSGELFF. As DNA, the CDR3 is TGTGCCAGCACCAAGACAGGGGGATCCGGGGAGCTGTTTTTT.

In nucleotides, the CDR3 is TGTGCCAGTAGTATACCCGCAGATACGCAGTATTTT. Translated: CASSIPADTQYF. This sequence joins TRBV19 and TRBJ2-3; D is ambiguous. The CDR3 contains 12 residues. Trimming took 2 bases from V and 4 from J, leaving 4 bases between them. Germline lookup yields CDR1 LNHDA and CDR2 SQIVND (reference sequence).

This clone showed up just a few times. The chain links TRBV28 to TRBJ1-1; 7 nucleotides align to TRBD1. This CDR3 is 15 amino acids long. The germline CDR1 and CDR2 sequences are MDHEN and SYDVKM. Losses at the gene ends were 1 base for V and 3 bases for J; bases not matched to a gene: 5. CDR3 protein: CASSLYGTVDTEAFF. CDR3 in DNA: TGTGCCAGCAGTTTATACGGGACAGTGGACACTGAAGCTTTCTTT.

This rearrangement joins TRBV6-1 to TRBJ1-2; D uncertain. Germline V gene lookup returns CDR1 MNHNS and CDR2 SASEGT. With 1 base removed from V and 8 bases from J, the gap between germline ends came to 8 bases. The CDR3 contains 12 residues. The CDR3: CASSEGAKGYTF. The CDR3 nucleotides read TGTGCCAGCAGTGAAGGGGCGAAGGGCTACACCTTC.